This is a list of T cell receptor beta chains from one sample in a study of T cell responses to AZD1222 COVID-19 vaccine. The repertoire was sequenced with immunoSEQ multiplex PCR; TCRdb's copy has only in-frame clones and lacks some. The data show roughly 100,000 clones, with about 89% seen just once and around 19% held by the top ten. The specimen comprised peripheral blood, sampled on day 0 of AZD1222 vaccination. These receptors all stem from an adult in good health. CDR3s include the opening cysteine and the closing phenylalanine or tryptophan. A D gene is named only where the DNA matches it firmly. Some rows have no size entry. The others give once, few or many, or a class for an expanded clone.

>.|TRBD1|TRBV4-1|TRBJ1-2|16
CASSPRQGGSGYGYTF
TGCGCCAGCAGCCCTAGACAGGGGGGGAGTGGCTATGGCTACACCTTC
>.|.|TRBV6-4|TRBJ2-3|15
CASSDAVGGTDTQYF
TGTGCCAGCAGTGACGCCGTGGGGGGCACAGATACGCAGTATTTT
>.|.|TRBV27|TRBJ2-7|14
CASSIGQISYEQYF
TGTGCCAGCAGCATCGGCCAGATCTCCTACGAGCAGTACTTC
>.|TRBD1|TRBV19|TRBJ2-7|16
CASSIRATGAPYEQYF
TGTGCCAGTAGTATACGGGCGACAGGGGCTCCCTACGAGCAGTACTTC
>few|.|TRBV2|TRBJ1-2|19
CASSEYVGGMMTGSYGYTF
TGTGCCAGCAGTGAATATGTAGGGGGGATGATGACAGGCTCCTATGGCTACACCTTC
>.|.|TRBV7-9|TRBJ2-5|11
CASSPGETQYF
TGTGCCAGCAGCCCAGGGGAGACCCAGTACTTC
>.|TRBD1|TRBV19|TRBJ1-1|13
CASDRGPNAEAFF
TGTGCCAGTGATAGGGGGCCGAACGCTGAAGCTTTCTTT
>.|.|TRBV19|TRBJ2-1|14
CASRGVGEYNEQFF
TGTGCCAGTAGAGGAGTGGGGGAGTACAATGAGCAGTTCTTC
>.|.|TRBV6-2/TRBV6-3|TRBJ1-2|15
CASSGTIKSIDGYTF
TGTGCCAGCAGCGGGACAATCAAGTCTATTGATGGCTACACCTTC
>.|.|TRBV27|TRBJ1-1|13
CASSLMAISEAFF
TGTGCCAGCAGTTTAATGGCTATCTCTGAAGCTTTCTTT
>.|.|TRBV19|TRBJ1-5|17
CASSILGSVGGNQPQHF
TGTGCCAGTAGTATTTTGGGTTCGGTGGGTGGCAATCAGCCCCAGCATTTT
>.|.|TRBV18|TRBJ1-1|13
CASSSAMNTEAFF
TGTGCCAGCTCCTCGGCAATGAACACTGAAGCTTTCTTT
>few|.|TRBV19|TRBJ1-2|15
CASRTIGGVNYGYTF
TGTGCCAGTAGGACAATCGGGGGCGTTAACTATGGCTACACCTTC
>.|TRBD1|TRBV27|TRBJ2-7|14
CASSFLGQSYEQYF
TGTGCCAGCAGTTTTTTGGGACAGTCCTACGAGCAGTACTTC
>few|TRBD1|TRBV19|TRBJ2-7|14
CASSMVGTAYEQYF
TGTGCCAGTAGTATGGTCGGGACAGCCTACGAGCAGTACTTC
>.|.|TRBV19|TRBJ1-1|13
CASSTDRNTEAFF
TGTGCCAGTAGTACCGACAGGAACACTGAAGCTTTCTTT
>.|.|TRBV6-1|TRBJ1-6|14
CASSEVVLNSPLHF
TGTGCCAGCAGTGAAGTGGTCCTTAATTCACCCCTCCACTTT
>.|.|TRBV18|TRBJ2-2|16
CASSPVQYLNTGELFF
TGTGCCAGCTCACCAGTCCAATACCTGAACACCGGGGAGCTGTTTTTT
>.|.|TRBV5-1|TRBJ2-5|13
CASSLDRAETQYF
TGCGCCAGCAGCTTGGACCGGGCTGAGACCCAGTACTTC
>.|TRBD1|TRBV6-5|TRBJ1-2|13
CASSSTGDYGYTF
TGTGCCAGCTCCTCGACAGGGGACTATGGCTACACCTTC
>.|.|TRBV5-6|TRBJ2-1|12
CASSLSHNEQFF
TGTGCCAGCAGCTTGTCCCACAATGAGCAGTTCTTC
>.|.|TRBV9|TRBJ1-1|13
CASTRSDGTEAFF
TGTGCCAGCACAAGGTCGGATGGCACTGAAGCTTTCTTT
>.|.|TRBV30|TRBJ1-5|17
CAWSVDRTNFRAGPQHF
TGTGCCTGGAGTGTCGACCGGACAAACTTTAGGGCGGGACCCCAGCATTTT
>few|.|TRBV7-8|TRBJ1-1|13
CASSLVSTDEAFF
TGTGCCAGCAGCTTAGTTTCAACAGATGAAGCTTTCTTT
>.|.|TRBV7-2|TRBJ1-2|15
CASSLDGGQGNGYTF
TGTGCCAGCAGCTTAGATGGGGGGCAGGGAAATGGCTACACCTTC
>once|TRBD1|TRBV29-1|TRBJ1-1|14
CSVAQGTGNTEAFF
TGCAGCGTTGCCCAAGGGACAGGGAACACTGAAGCTTTCTTT